The 23 T cell receptor beta chains below come from one sample, sequenced in a study of T cells after yellow fever vaccination. Using its own MiXCR run on the 5' RACE reads, TCRdb lists one record per CDR3 protein. The data show some 560,000 distinct CDR3 sequences, approximately 16% seen once. The input for sequencing was PBMCs, taken 4 to 6 days after the first yellow fever vaccination. All receptors derive from a man between 18 and 35 years old who received the YFV17D yellow fever vaccine.

In this sample, this clonotype turned up a few times. This chain uses TRBV4-1 with TRBJ1-5; D may be TRBD1 (5 bases). This CDR3 is built from 15 residues. The V gene lost 0 bases and the J gene lost 6 bases, with 12 bases spanning the gap. Germline loops: CDR1 MGHRA, CDR2 YSYEKL. Here the CDR3 reads CASSQDRGVAQPQHF. As DNA, the CDR3 is TGCGCCAGCAGCCAAGATCGGGGGGTGGCTCAGCCCCAGCATTTT.

This clonotype was seen a handful of times. The J gene is TRBJ2-1, the V gene TRBV7-2; TRBD2 agrees at 12 bases. This CDR3 has 15 amino acids. Germline loops: CDR1 SGHTA, CDR2 FQGNSA. V was clipped by 5 bases and J by 8 bases; unmatched bases: 7. The CDR3 coding sequence is TGTGCCAGCAGCCCAACTAGCGGGGGGCCCGATGAGCAGTTCTTC. It encodes CASSPTSGGPDEQFF.

This clonotype has only a few counts. This sequence joins TRBV7-3 and TRBJ1-1; D not resolved. Per the germline V gene, CDR1 is SGHTA and CDR2 is FQGTGA. The CDR3 runs to 16 residues. V lost 4 bases, J lost 5 bases, and 20 bases lay in between. The CDR3 reads CASSYTLDNFETEAFF. The DNA for the CDR3 is TGTGCCAGCAGCTATACTCTCGACAACTTCGAGACTGAAGCTTTCTTT.

The CDR3 is CSVRPGDTQYF. The CDR3 nucleotides read TGCAGCGTCCGTCCAGGAGATACGCAGTATTTT. The chain joins TRBV29-1 to TRBJ2-3, with no clear D. Trimming left V 6 bases short and J 5 bases short, with 9 bases between. The CDR3 has 11 amino acids. The germline CDR1 and CDR2 sequences are SQVTM and ANQGSEA.

The J gene is TRBJ1-1, the V gene TRBV20-1; 7 nucleotides agree with TRBD1. With 8 bases clipped from V and 3 bases from J, the junction kept 9 bases outside the gene matches. Germline CDR1 DFQATT, CDR2 SNEGSKA (reference sequence). The CDR3 runs to 13 residues. CDR3 in amino acids: CSTPGGAYTEAFF. The CDR3, as DNA: TGCAGTACGCCAGGGGGAGCGTACACTGAAGCTTTCTTT.

Only a few counts were recorded for this clonotype. The rearrangement joins TRBV6-5 to TRBJ1-2; no firm D call. Germline V gives CDR1 MNHEY, CDR2 SVGAGI. Trimming stripped 5 bases from V and 3 bases from J, with 7 bases between. There are 12 residues in the CDR3. CDR3 region: CASSPGYYGYTF. DNA of the CDR3: TGTGCCAGCAGTCCCGGGTACTATGGCTACACCTTC.

The V call is TRBV9, the J call TRBJ1-1; D is unclear. The CDR3 loop spans 15 amino acids. Trimming stripped 0 bases from V and 1 base from J, with 10 bases between. Germline V gives CDR1 SGDLS, CDR2 YYNGEE. The DNA for the CDR3 is TGTGCCAGCAGCGTAGGAGGGATAGGGAACACTGAAGCTTTCTTT. Translation gives CASSVGGIGNTEAFF.

The chain is built from TRBV7-2 and TRBJ2-7; 8 positions agree with TRBD2. CDR1 and CDR2 from the germline V gene are SGHTA and FQGNSA. The CDR3 has 15 residues. After removal of 1 base from V and 4 bases from J, the junction contained 6 bases not matched to a gene. The CDR3 DNA sequence: TGTGCCAGCAGCTTAGAGACGGCGGGGGGATACGAGCAGTACGTC. This sequence encodes CASSLETAGGYEQYV.

This clonotype was picked up many times. The J gene is TRBJ2-7, the V gene TRBV28; the D gene is possibly TRBD1 (5 bases). Germline assignment: CDR1 MDHEN and CDR2 SYDVKM. There are 15 residues in the CDR3. The germline V and J ends were trimmed by 5 bases and 4 bases, with 18 bases remaining between them. The DNA of the CDR3 is TGTGCCAGCAGTGACACCTTAGGGGCCTTTTACGAGCAGTACGTC. Amino acid sequence: CASSDTLGAFYEQYV.

This clonotype was observed a few times. The rearrangement uses TRBV5-4 and TRBJ1-4; perhaps TRBD1 as D (6 bases). V lost 4 bases, J lost 4 bases, and 11 bases lay in between. This CDR3 region has 14 residues. In germline, CDR1 is SGHNT, CDR2 YYREEE (reference sequence). The CDR3 sequence: CASSAKGVNEKLFF. CDR3 nucleotides: TGTGCCAGCAGCGCGAAGGGGGTTAATGAAAAACTGTTTTTT.

This sequence joins TRBV29-1 and TRBJ1-1; D is unclear. The CDR3 has 12 residues. Germline assignment: CDR1 SQVTM and CDR2 ANQGSEA. V was pared by 5 bases and J by 1 base, with 8 bases between. CDR3 bases: TGCAGCGTTAGTCACACGAACACTGAAGCTTTCTTT. Translation: CSVSHTNTEAFF.

A few counts support this clonotype. This chain connects TRBV19 to TRBJ1-5; no firm D call. This CDR3 comprises 13 residues. V dropped 5 bases and J dropped 2 bases, with 7 bases sitting between them. CDR1 is LNHDA, CDR2 SQIVND, per germline (reference sequence). CDR3 region: CASSGIGNQPQHF. The CDR3 DNA is TGTGCCAGTAGTGGTATCGGCAATCAGCCCCAGCATTTT.

In its sample, this clonotype was seen a few times. V and J are TRBV29-1 and TRBJ2-1, with D tentatively TRBD1 (6 bases). V was pared by 2 bases and J by 4 bases, with 15 bases between. Germline V gene data show CDR1 as SQVTM and CDR2 as ANQGSEA. This CDR3 has 15 residues. Here the CDR3 DNA reads TGCAGCGTTGAACCCTGGCAGGGGTGGTACAATGAGCAGTTCTTC. Translating gives CSVEPWQGWYNEQFF.

This chain joins TRBV5-1 and TRBJ2-5; 12 bases align to TRBD2. Germline-derived CDR1 and CDR2 are SGHRS and YFSETQ. The CDR3 contains 16 residues. V was pared by 6 bases and J by 8 bases, with 14 bases of the junction left unmatched. The CDR3 DNA reads TGCGCCAGCACCCCTAGCGGGGGGGGAATCGGAGATACCCAGTACTTC. It encodes CASTPSGGGIGDTQYF.

This sequence joins TRBV24-1 and TRBJ2-2; no definite D call. Trimming took off 3 bases at V and 3 bases at J, with 4 bases between the two ends. CDR1 and CDR2 (germline): KGHDR, SFDVKD. This CDR3 comprises 13 residues. DNA for the CDR3: TGTGCCACCAGTGATCTATACACCGGGGAGCTGTTTTTT. It translates to CATSDLYTGELFF.

This clonotype was observed a few times. V is TRBV4-3 and J is TRBJ2-5, with D unclear. CDR3 length: 14 amino acids. V lost 0 bases to trimming and J lost 7 bases, with 12 bases between them. CDR1 is LGHNA, CDR2 YSLEER, per germline. CDR3 loop: CASSQDRAVGTQYF. The CDR3 DNA is TGCGCCAGCAGCCAAGATAGGGCGGTGGGGACCCAGTACTTC.

This clonotype was seen only a few times. J is TRBJ1-1 and V is TRBV7-9; tentative D call: TRBD1 (5 bases). The CDR3 contains 12 residues. V gave up 10 bases and J gave up 6 bases, with 15 bases separating them. CDR1 SEHNR and CDR2 FQNEAQ come from the germline V gene (reference sequence). Written as DNA, the CDR3 is TGTGCCACCCCCAATTTAGGGGCTGAAGCTTTCTTT. It is translated as CATPNLGAEAFF.

V is TRBV6-2 or TRBV6-3 and J is TRBJ2-2, with TRBD2 matching over 10 bases. Losses at the gene ends were 6 bases for V and 4 bases for J; bases not matched to a gene: 11. The germline V gene encodes CDR1 MNHEY and CDR2 SVGEGT. This CDR3 has 17 amino acids. In DNA form, the CDR3 reads TGTGCCAGCAGGAAGCTGCTGTTAGCGGGGGGCACCGGGGAGCTGTTTTTT. Translated, it gives CASRKLLLAGGTGELFF.

This clonotype turned up a few times. J is TRBJ2-1 and V is TRBV7-9; D gene uncertain. The CDR3 has 14 amino acids. The V gene's germline CDR1 is SEHNR and CDR2 FQNEAQ (reference sequence). V was trimmed by 5 bases and J by 8 bases, leaving 16 bases between them. The CDR3 DNA reads as TGTGCCAGCAGCGTCCCTCTAGATCAGGATGAGCAGTTCTTC. Translating it yields CASSVPLDQDEQFF.

This clonotype was seen a handful of times. The gene calls are TRBV28 and TRBJ2-2, with 7 positions matching TRBD2. V shed 3 bases, J shed 6 bases, and the junction held 4 bases outside the gene matches. Germline V gene sequence: CDR1 MDHEN, CDR2 SYDVKM. This CDR3 comprises 14 residues. The DNA for the CDR3 is TGTGCCAGCAGTTTGGGGAGGGGAGCCGGGGAGCTGTTTTTT. As protein: CASSLGRGAGELFF.

This clonotype appeared a few times. V gene TRBV10-3 combines with J gene TRBJ2-7, with 11 nucleotides matching TRBD1. This CDR3 region has 16 residues. Germline V gene sequence: CDR1 ENHRY, CDR2 SYGVKD. The ends lost 4 bases at V and 1 base at J; junction bases unmatched: 6. The CDR3 is CAISGSGTGGSYEQYF. CDR3 coding DNA: TGTGCCATCAGTGGATCCGGGACAGGGGGGTCCTACGAGCAGTACTTC.

This chain uses TRBV20-1 with TRBJ1-1; no clear D gene. Per germline, CDR1 DFQATT and CDR2 SNEGSKA (reference sequence). With 4 bases removed from V and 4 bases from J, the gap between germline ends came to 7 bases. The CDR3 spans 11 residues. The CDR3 nucleotides are TGCAGTGCTAAGGACCGCACTGAAGCTTTCTTT. Translating gives CSAKDRTEAFF.

The V gene is TRBV7-2, the J gene TRBJ1-2; TRBD1 is a possible D gene (5 bases). There are 15 residues in the CDR3. Germline V CDR1 and CDR2: SGHTA, FQGNSA. Trimming took off 5 bases at V and 4 bases at J, with 17 bases between the two ends. DNA for the CDR3: TGTGCCAGCAGCCCCGGGGGGGAGGGCGTCTATGGCTACACCTTC. Translated, it gives CASSPGGEGVYGYTF.